This T cell receptor beta chain was documented in a study of CD8 T cells in ankylosing spondylitis. Study-wide points: A motif in TCR beta, a set of under 10 highly homologous variants, appeared characteristic of ankylosing spondylitis blood. Within matched ankylosing spondylitis synovial fluid, disease-linked clones were reportedly significantly enriched.

V lost 3 bases to trimming and J lost 2 bases, with 14 bases between them. The CDR3 has 14 amino acids. Per the germline V gene, CDR1 is DFQATT and CDR2 is SNEGSKA (reference sequence). This clonotype was recorded many times. What it binds is not known. From the 5' RACE reads, TCRdb called clonotypes with MiXCR, one entry per CDR3 protein. The sample gives fewer than 550,000 distinct CDR3 sequences, 5.3% of which show up once; under 4.5% is in the top ten. This TCR was recovered from a male donor with ankylosing spondylitis. The chain has TRBV20-1 and TRBJ2-7; D remains ambiguous. Sequencing was performed on blood, either unsorted or a sorted T cell fraction (not recorded which). Here the CDR3 reads CSASSADRPYEQYF. Written as DNA, the CDR3 is TGCAGTGCTAGTTCGGCAGATAGGCCCTACGAGCAGTACTTC.